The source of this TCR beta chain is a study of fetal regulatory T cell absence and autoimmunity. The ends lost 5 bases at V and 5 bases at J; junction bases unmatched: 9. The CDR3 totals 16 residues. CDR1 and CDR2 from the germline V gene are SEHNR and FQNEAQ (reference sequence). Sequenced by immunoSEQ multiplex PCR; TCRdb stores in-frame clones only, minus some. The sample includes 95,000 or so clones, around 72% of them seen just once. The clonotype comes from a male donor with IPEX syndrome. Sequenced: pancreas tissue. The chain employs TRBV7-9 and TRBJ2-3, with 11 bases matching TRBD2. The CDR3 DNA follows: TGTGCCAGCAGCGCAATACTAGCGGGGGAGGGAGATACGCAGTATTTT. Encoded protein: CASSAILAGEGDTQYF.